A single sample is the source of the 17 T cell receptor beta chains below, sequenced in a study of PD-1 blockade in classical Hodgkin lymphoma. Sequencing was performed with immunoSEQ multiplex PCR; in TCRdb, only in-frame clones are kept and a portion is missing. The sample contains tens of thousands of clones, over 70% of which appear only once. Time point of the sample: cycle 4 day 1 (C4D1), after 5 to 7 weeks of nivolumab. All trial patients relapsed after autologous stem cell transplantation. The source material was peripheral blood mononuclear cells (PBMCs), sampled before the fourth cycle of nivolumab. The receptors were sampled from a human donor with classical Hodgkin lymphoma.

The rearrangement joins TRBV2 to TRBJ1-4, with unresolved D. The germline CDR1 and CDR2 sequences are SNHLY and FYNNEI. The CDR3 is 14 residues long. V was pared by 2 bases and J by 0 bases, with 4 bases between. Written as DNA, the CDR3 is TGTGCCAGCAGTGAACGCGCAACTAATGAAAAACTGTTTTTT. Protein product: CASSERATNEKLFF.

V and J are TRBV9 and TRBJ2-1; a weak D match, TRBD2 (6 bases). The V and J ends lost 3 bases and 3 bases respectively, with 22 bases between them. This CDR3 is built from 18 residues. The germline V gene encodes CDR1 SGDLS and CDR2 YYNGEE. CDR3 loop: CASSGHLRAGPNYNEQFF. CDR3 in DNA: TGTGCCAGCAGCGGGCACCTCCGCGCGGGGCCGAACTACAATGAGCAGTTCTTC.

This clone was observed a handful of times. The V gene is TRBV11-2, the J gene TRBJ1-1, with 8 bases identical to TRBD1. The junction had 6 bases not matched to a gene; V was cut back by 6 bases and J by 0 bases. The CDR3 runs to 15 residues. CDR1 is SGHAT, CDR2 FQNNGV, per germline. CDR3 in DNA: TGTGCCAGCAGTCAGGGGGCAGGCCTGAACACTGAAGCTTTCTTT. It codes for CASSQGAGLNTEAFF. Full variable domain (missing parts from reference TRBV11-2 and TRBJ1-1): EAGVAQSPRYKIIEKRQSVAFWCNPISGHATLYWYQQILGQGPKLLIQFQNNGVVDDSQLPKDRFSAERLKGVDSTLKIQPAKLEDSAVYLCASSQGAGLNTEAFFGQGTRLTVV.

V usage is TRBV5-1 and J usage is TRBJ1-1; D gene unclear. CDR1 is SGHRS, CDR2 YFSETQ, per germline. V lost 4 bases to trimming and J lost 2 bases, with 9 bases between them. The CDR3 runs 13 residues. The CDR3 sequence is CASSETSNTEAFF. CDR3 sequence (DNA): TGCGCCAGCAGCGAGACAAGCAACACTGAAGCTTTCTTT.

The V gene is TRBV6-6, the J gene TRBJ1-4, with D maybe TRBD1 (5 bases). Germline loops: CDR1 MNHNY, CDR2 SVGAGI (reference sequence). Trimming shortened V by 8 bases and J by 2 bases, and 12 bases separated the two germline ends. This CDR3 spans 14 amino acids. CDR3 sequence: CASYWGGTNEKLFF. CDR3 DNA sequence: TGTGCCAGCTATTGGGGGGGGACTAATGAAAAACTGTTTTTT.

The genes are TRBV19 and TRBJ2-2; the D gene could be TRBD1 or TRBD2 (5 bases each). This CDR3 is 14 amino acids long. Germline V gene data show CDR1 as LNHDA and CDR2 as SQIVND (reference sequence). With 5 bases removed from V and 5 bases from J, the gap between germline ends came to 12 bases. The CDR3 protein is CASSEGRGTGELFF. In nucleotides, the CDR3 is TGTGCCAGTAGTGAGGGGCGTGGGACCGGGGAGCTGTTTTTT.

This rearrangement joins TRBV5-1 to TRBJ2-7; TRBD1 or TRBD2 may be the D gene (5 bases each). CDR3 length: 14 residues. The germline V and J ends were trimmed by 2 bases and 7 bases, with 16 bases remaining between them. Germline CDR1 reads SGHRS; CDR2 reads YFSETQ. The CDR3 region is CASSFQGPSQEQYF. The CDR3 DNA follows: TGCGCCAGCAGCTTTCAGGGCCCTAGCCAGGAGCAGTACTTC. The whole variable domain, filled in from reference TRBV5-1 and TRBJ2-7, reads KAGVTQTPRYLIKTRGQQVTLSCSPISGHRSVSWYQQTPGQGLQFLFEYFSETQRNKGNFPGRFSGRQFSNSRSEMNVSTLELGDSALYLCASSFQGPSQEQYFGPGTRLTVT.

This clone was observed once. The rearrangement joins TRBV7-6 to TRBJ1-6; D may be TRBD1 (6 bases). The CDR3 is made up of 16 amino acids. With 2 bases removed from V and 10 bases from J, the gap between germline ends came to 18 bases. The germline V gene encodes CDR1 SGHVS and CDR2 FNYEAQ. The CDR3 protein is CASSLPAGGLGSPLHF. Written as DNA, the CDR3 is TGTGCCAGCAGCTTACCGGCGGGGGGGCTAGGGTCACCCCTCCACTTT.

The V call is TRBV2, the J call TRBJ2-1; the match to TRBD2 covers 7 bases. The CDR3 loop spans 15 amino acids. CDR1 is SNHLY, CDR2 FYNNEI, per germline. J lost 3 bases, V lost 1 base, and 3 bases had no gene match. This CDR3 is CASSEGRGNYNEQFF. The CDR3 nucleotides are TGTGCCAGCAGTGAAGGGCGGGGGAACTACAATGAGCAGTTCTTC.

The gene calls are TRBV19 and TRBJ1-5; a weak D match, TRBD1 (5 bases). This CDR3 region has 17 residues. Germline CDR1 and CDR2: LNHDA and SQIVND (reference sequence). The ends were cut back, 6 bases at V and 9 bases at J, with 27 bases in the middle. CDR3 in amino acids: CASRSKGSNQPQGPQHF. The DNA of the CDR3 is TGTGCCAGTAGAAGTAAGGGCAGCAATCAGCCCCAGGGGCCCCAGCATTTT.

The CDR3 sequence is CASSYSSSRTDTQYF. The CDR3 DNA sequence: TGTGCCAGCAGCTACTCGAGTAGCCGCACAGATACGCAGTATTTT. The V call is TRBV7-6, the J call TRBJ2-3; D remains ambiguous. CDR1 is SGHVS, CDR2 FNYEAQ, per germline. The CDR3 consists of 15 residues. Deletions cut 4 bases from V and 1 base from J, with 12 bases between. The full variable domain, rest sourced from reference TRBV7-6 and TRBJ2-3, is GAGVSQSPRYKVTKRGQDVALRCDPISGHVSLYWYRQALGQGPEFLTYFNYEAQQDKSGLPNDRFSAERPEGSISTLTIQRTEQRDSAMYRCASSYSSSRTDTQYFGPGTRLTVL.

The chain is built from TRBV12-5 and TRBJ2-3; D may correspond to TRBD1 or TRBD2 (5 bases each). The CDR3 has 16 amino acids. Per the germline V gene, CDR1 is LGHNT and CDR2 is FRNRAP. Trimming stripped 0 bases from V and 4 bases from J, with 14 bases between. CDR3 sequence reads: CASGLVLGVGADTQYF. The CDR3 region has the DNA TGTGCTAGTGGTTTGGTACTGGGAGTAGGGGCAGATACGCAGTATTTT. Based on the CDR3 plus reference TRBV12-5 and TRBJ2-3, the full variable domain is DARVTQTPRHKVTEMGQEVTMRCQPILGHNTVFWYRQTMMQGLELLAYFRNRAPLDDSGMPKDRFSAEMPDATLATLKIQPSEPRDSAVYFCASGLVLGVGADTQYFGPGTRLTVL.

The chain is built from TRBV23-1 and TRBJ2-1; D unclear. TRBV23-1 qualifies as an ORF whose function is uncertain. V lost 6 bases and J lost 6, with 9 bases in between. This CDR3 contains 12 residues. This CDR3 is CASSHFTNEQFF. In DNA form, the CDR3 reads TGCGCCAGCAGCCACTTTACCAATGAGCAGTTCTTC.

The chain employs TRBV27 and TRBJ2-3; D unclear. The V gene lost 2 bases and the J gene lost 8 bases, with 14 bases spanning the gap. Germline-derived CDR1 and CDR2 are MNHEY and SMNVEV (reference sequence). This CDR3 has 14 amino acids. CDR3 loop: CASSLGQALGTQYF. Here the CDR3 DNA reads TGTGCCAGCAGTTTAGGGCAGGCGTTAGGTACGCAGTATTTT.

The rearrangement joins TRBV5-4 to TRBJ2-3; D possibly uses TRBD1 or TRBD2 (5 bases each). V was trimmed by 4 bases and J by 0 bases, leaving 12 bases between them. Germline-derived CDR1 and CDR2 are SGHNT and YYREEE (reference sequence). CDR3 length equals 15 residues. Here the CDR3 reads CASSRGLGSTDTQYF. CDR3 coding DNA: TGTGCCAGCAGCCGGGGCCTAGGGAGCACAGATACGCAGTATTTT.

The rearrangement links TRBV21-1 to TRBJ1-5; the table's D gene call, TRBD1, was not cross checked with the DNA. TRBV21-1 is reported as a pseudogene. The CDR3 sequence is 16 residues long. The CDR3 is CASSKRGRKVYQPQHF. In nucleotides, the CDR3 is TGTGCCAGCAGCAAGAGGGGGCGCAAGGTTTACCAGCCCCAGCATTTT.

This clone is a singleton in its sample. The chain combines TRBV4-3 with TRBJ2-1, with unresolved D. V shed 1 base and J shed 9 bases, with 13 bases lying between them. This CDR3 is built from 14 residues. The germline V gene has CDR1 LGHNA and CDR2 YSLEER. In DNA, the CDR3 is TGCGCCAGCAGCCAAGGTGTGGGCCCGGGTGAGCAGTTCTTC. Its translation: CASSQGVGPGEQFF.